This passage covers 31 T cell receptor beta chains from one sample sequenced in a study of T cells expressing NK-cell markers. Each CDR3 protein gets one entry in TCRdb, which reprocessed the 5' RACE reads and gives no DNA. This sample carries 5,100 or so distinct CDR3 sequences, with over 12% going to the ten biggest clones. The material sequenced was blood T cells: a sorted CD56 or NKG2C T cell subset, CD4+ or CD8+ T cells, or bulk PBMC T cells (not recorded which). The receptors come from a man aged 18-30 years in good health.

According to its frequency, this clonotype is medium-sized. This rearrangement joins TRBV2 to TRBJ1-2. Germline CDR1 SNHLY, CDR2 FYNNEI. The CDR3 is 14 amino acids. This CDR3 reads CASSEAPGPDGYTF.

This clonotype is medium-sized by frequency. V usage is TRBV28 and J usage is TRBJ2-3; no DNA is available, so the TRBD2 call from TCRdb remains unchecked. This CDR3 region has 17 residues. Looked up from germline, CDR1 is MDHEN and CDR2 is SYDVKM. CDR3 sequence: CASSHQPGLGGTDTQYF.

This clonotype is labeled medium-sized based on frequency. J is TRBJ1-2 and V is TRBV5-1. The CDR3 sequence is 14 residues long. Per germline, CDR1 SGHRS and CDR2 YFSETQ. CDR3 sequence: CASSEDPRNYGYTF.

This clonotype is medium-sized (0.01 to 0.1%) by frequency. The rearrangement links TRBV19 to TRBJ2-1; TCRdb names TRBD1, which stays unverified in the absence of DNA. Germline CDR1 reads LNHDA; CDR2 reads SQIVND (reference sequence). The CDR3 is 13 residues long. The CDR3 region is CASSSTGYNEQFF.

Measured by frequency, this clonotype is medium-sized. The chain links TRBV3-1 to TRBJ2-4. Germline V gene sequence: CDR1 LGHDT, CDR2 YNNKEL (reference sequence). The CDR3 has 16 residues. This CDR3 reads CASSQDLGLAKNIQYF.

The chain is built from TRBV6-1 and TRBJ2-7; TCRdb calls TRBD1, which cannot be checked without DNA. This CDR3 has 14 residues. The germline gives CDR1 MNHNS, CDR2 SASEGT. CDR3 residues: CASSKQGPTYEQYF.

This clonotype counts as medium-sized by frequency. The genes are TRBV9 and TRBJ2-4. This CDR3 has 13 residues. Germline CDR1 reads SGDLS; CDR2 reads YYNGEE. CDR3 amino acids: CASSVVVGDIQYF. Full variable domain (missing parts from reference TRBV9 and TRBJ2-4): DSGVTQTPKHLITATGQRVTLRCSPRSGDLSVYWYQQSLDQGLQFLIQYYNGEERAKGNILERFSAQQFPDLHSELNLSSLELGDSALYFCASSVVVGDIQYFGAGTRLSVL.

Considering frequency, this clonotype is medium-sized. The CDR3 spells CSARPDSSYNSPLHF. The V and J genes are TRBV20-1 and TRBJ1-6. The CDR3 is 15 residues long. CDR1 and CDR2 (germline): DFQATT, SNEGSKA (reference sequence).

This clonotype is deemed medium-sized by its frequency. The chain carries TRBV6-5 and TRBJ1-1; the TRBD1 assignment by TCRdb is unverifiable without DNA. Germline V gene sequence: CDR1 MNHEY, CDR2 SVGAGI. The CDR3 has 14 residues. CDR3 in amino acids: CASSRSQVNTEAFF.

The rearrangement links TRBV5-4 to TRBJ1-3; TCRdb indicates TRBD1, and absent DNA this call remains unverified. The germline V gene has CDR1 SGHNT and CDR2 YYREEE (reference sequence). The CDR3 consists of 17 residues. The CDR3 spells CASSGIQGAGAGNTIYF.

This CDR3 reads CASSPKSNQPQHF. The chain combines TRBV18 with TRBJ1-5. Per germline, CDR1 KGHSH and CDR2 LQKENI. The CDR3 sequence is 13 residues long.

The V gene is TRBV7-2, the J gene TRBJ2-1; TCRdb picks TRBD2, but there is no DNA to check that call. This CDR3 region has 20 residues. In germline, CDR1 is SGHTA, CDR2 FQGNSA. CDR3: CASSLVGRASGRLGGNEQFF.

This clonotype counts as medium-sized by frequency. This chain joins TRBV6-5 and TRBJ2-1; TCRdb indicates TRBD1, and absent DNA this call remains unverified. The CDR3 length is 13 residues. Germline V gene sequence: CDR1 MNHEY, CDR2 SVGAGI. The CDR3 is CASSSAPYNEQFF.

This sequence joins TRBV7-7 and TRBJ2-1. The CDR3 is made up of 13 amino acids. Germline CDR1 SSHAT, CDR2 FNYEAQ (reference sequence). This CDR3 is CASSLGLNNEQFF.

This clonotype is identified as medium-sized from frequency. The chain has TRBV10-3 and TRBJ1-2. The CDR3 runs 15 residues. Germline lookup yields CDR1 ENHRY and CDR2 SYGVKD. CDR3 protein: CAISESGTFGYGYTF.

The CDR3 protein is CASSLGGLDGYTF. This sequence joins TRBV12-3 or TRBV12-4 and TRBJ1-2; as DNA is missing, the TRBD1 call by TCRdb cannot be tested. The CDR3 consists of 13 residues.

This clonotype is called medium-sized based on its frequency. The chain carries TRBV7-2 and TRBJ2-7; TCRdb picks TRBD1, but there is no DNA to check that call. The CDR3 length is 15 residues. Germline loops: CDR1 SGHTA, CDR2 FQGNSA. The CDR3 sequence: CASSFGQGATYEQYF.

The rearrangement uses TRBV4-3 and TRBJ2-3; TCRdb outputs TRBD1, but without DNA this stays unchecked. This CDR3 has 13 amino acids. Germline CDR1 reads LGHNA; CDR2 reads YSLEER. CDR3 region: CASSPSGADTQYF.

In terms of frequency, this clonotype is medium-sized. The V call is TRBV3-1, the J call TRBJ2-5; TCRdb outputs TRBD2, but without DNA this stays unchecked. Germline V lookup: CDR1 LGHDT, CDR2 YNNKEL (reference sequence). The CDR3 is 19 residues long. This chain's CDR3 is CASSQDKLAGGMLQETQYF.

This clonotype is medium-sized by frequency. The chain uses TRBV25-1 and TRBJ1-4. In germline, CDR1 is MGHDK, CDR2 SYGVNS. The length of the CDR3 is 15 residues. This chain's CDR3 is CASSEAGATNEKLFF.

V gene TRBV7-9 combines with J gene TRBJ1-1; TCRdb's D gene call, TRBD1, goes unchecked for lack of DNA. Looked up from germline, CDR1 is SEHNR and CDR2 is FQNEAQ (reference sequence). The CDR3 is 14 amino acids. The CDR3 sequence is CASTRQGMNTEAFF.

The rearrangement joins TRBV5-1 to TRBJ1-1; TCRdb's D call of TRBD1 is untestable without DNA. The CDR3 totals 17 residues. Germline CDR1 and CDR2: SGHRS and YFSETQ. CDR3 sequence reads: CASSLAGGSIVNTEAFF.

This clonotype is called medium-sized based on its frequency. The chain links TRBV12-3 or TRBV12-4 to TRBJ2-3; as DNA is missing, the TRBD2 call by TCRdb cannot be tested. The CDR3 has 15 residues. The CDR3 is CASSQILAGVDTQYF.

This clonotype is deemed medium-sized by its frequency. The V and J genes are TRBV10-3 and TRBJ2-1; the D gene TCRdb calls, TRBD2, cannot be checked with no DNA. CDR3 length: 15 residues. Germline V gene data show CDR1 as ENHRY and CDR2 as SYGVKD. This chain's CDR3 is CAIRDGTSGHNEQFF.

The chain combines TRBV19 with TRBJ2-2; no DNA is available, so the TRBD2 call from TCRdb remains unchecked. The CDR3 consists of 17 residues. The germline gives CDR1 LNHDA, CDR2 SQIVND (reference sequence). The CDR3 spells CASRPFPGTSFPGELFF.

CDR3 residues: CSAREQGLNYGYTF. The chain carries TRBV20-1 and TRBJ1-2; the D call of TRBD1 rests on TCRdb alone, since no DNA is present to check it. Germline CDR1 and CDR2: DFQATT and SNEGSKA (reference sequence). This CDR3 contains 14 residues.

This clonotype is identified as medium-sized from frequency. The chain is built from TRBV5-1 and TRBJ2-3; there is no DNA to check the TCRdb D call of TRBD2. Germline assignment: CDR1 SGHRS and CDR2 YFSETQ. CDR3 size: 15 residues. CDR3 region: CASSPGWQGGDTQYF. Drawing the rest from reference TRBV5-1 and TRBJ2-3, the complete variable domain is KAGVTQTPRYLIKTRGQQVTLSCSPISGHRSVSWYQQTPGQGLQFLFEYFSETQRNKGNFPGRFSGRQFSNSRSEMNVSTLELGDSALYLCASSPGWQGGDTQYFGPGTRLTVL.

This clonotype is identified as medium-sized from frequency. The chain carries TRBV20-1 and TRBJ1-6; TCRdb's D gene call, TRBD1, goes unchecked for lack of DNA. The CDR3 is 14 residues long. Germline CDR1 is DFQATT and CDR2 is SNEGSKA (reference sequence). The CDR3 sequence: CSARNRDTYQVLHF.

According to its frequency, this clonotype is medium-sized. V and J are TRBV29-1 and TRBJ1-5; the D call of TRBD1 rests on TCRdb alone, since no DNA is present to check it. From germline, CDR1 is SQVTM and CDR2 ANQGSEA. The CDR3 has 15 residues. The CDR3 sequence: CSVGRDTDSNQPQHF.

This chain joins TRBV10-3 and TRBJ2-2; without DNA, the TCRdb call of TRBD2 cannot be checked. Germline V gene data show CDR1 as ENHRY and CDR2 as SYGVKD. The length of the CDR3 is 17 residues. The CDR3 sequence: CAISEDLAAMNTGELFF.

This clonotype ranks as medium-sized in terms of frequency. This chain connects TRBV30 to TRBJ1-1. Germline lookup yields CDR1 GTSNPN and CDR2 SVGIG (reference sequence). This CDR3 comprises 14 residues. CDR3: CAWSVWGGSTEAFF.